The clone carrying this T cell receptor (beta chain) appeared a single time. This sample stems from a study of blood T cell repertoires in COVID-19. Clones were read by immunoSEQ multiplex PCR, and TCRdb kept only the in-frame ones, dropping some. The data show around 160,000 clones, around four fifths seen once. Cohorts were determined from participant-reported clinical history. CDR3 length: 13 amino acids. Trimming left V 5 bases short and J 6 bases short, with 11 bases between. Germline values: CDR1 MDHEN, CDR2 SYDVKM. The receptor was derived from an older woman who had recovered from COVID-19. This chain joins TRBV28 and TRBJ2-1; D may be TRBD1 (6 bases). Input material: PBMCs or T cells enriched from blood (not recorded which). The CDR3 DNA reads TGTGCCAGCAGTCGGACAGCGGTCAATGAGCAGTTCTTC. It encodes CASSRTAVNEQFF. The variable domain in full, completed from reference TRBV28 and TRBJ2-1, reads DVKVTQSSRYLVKRTGEKVFLECVQDMDHENMFWYRQDPGLGLRLIYFSYDVKMKEKGDIPEGYSVSREKKERFSLILESASTNQTSMYLCASSRTAVNEQFFGPGTRLTVL.